This T cell receptor beta chain was retrieved from a study of blood T cells in healthy people across ages. General study results and limits: Getting older went along with TCR beta diversity per million T cells dropping roughly linearly. It was the long-lived donors that had more naive CD4+ cells and higher diversity than aged donors. Since the PBMCs were unsorted, naive and antigen-experienced cells could not be conclusively compared.

The individuals who served as donors were healthy Caucasians living in Russia, aged about 6 to 100. Sample-barcoded 5' priming and a J-beta primer mix drove a second PCR of 7 to 11 cycles. TCRdb itself ran the 5' RACE reads through MiXCR, one entry per CDR3 protein. Of roughly 1.7 million distinct CDR3 sequences listed, about 32% are singletons. Turning to this clonotype: What it binds is not known. Germline and junction disagree at one end, which may indicate a read error.

The CDR3 length is 12 residues. CDR1 and CDR2 from the germline V gene are DFQATT and SNEGSKA (reference sequence). Specimen: blood. The receptor's source is a woman in her 30s in good health. V gene TRBV20-1 combines with J gene TRBJ2-3; D is ambiguous. In nucleotides, the CDR3 is TGCAGGGCTAGAGATCTAGGTGATACGCAGTATTTT. Amino acid sequence: CRARDLGDTQYF.